This entry lists 10 T cell receptor beta chains sequenced from one sample in a study of T cell clonotyping in hematopoietic cell transplantation. Sequencing was performed with immunoSEQ multiplex PCR; in TCRdb, only in-frame clones are kept and a portion is missing. The table includes roughly 13,000 clones, 95% to 98% detected once. This specimen was peripheral blood mononuclear cells, taken 30 days after allogeneic stem cell transplant. These receptors came from a female patient between 50 and 60 years old who had an allogeneic stem cell transplant from an unrelated donor, so T cells may come from the graft donor. Some clones in this sample may be carry-over from other donors' samples.

The CDR3: CASNRLAVTYNEQFF. The CDR3 DNA reads TGTGCCAGCAACCGACTAGCTGTAACCTACAATGAGCAGTTCTTC. The chain carries TRBV2 and TRBJ2-1; 7 nucleotides agree with TRBD2. V was clipped by 7 bases and J by 2 bases; unmatched bases: 8. CDR3 length: 15 residues. CDR1 and CDR2 from the germline V gene are SNHLY and FYNNEI.

The V and J genes are TRBV28 and TRBJ1-2, with TRBD1 as a possible D gene (5 bases). V was pared by 2 bases and J by 8 bases, with 18 bases between. This CDR3 has 15 amino acids. Germline V gives CDR1 MDHEN, CDR2 SYDVKM. The CDR3 loop reads CASSLGGGHTGGYTF. Here the CDR3 DNA reads TGTGCCAGCAGTTTAGGGGGAGGTCACACGGGCGGCTACACCTTC.

CDR3 region: CASSSGQPAKGYTF. CDR3 DNA: TGTGCCAGCAGCTCAGGACAGCCAGCTAAGGGCTACACCTTC. The chain joins TRBV5-6 to TRBJ1-2; D perhaps matches TRBD1 (6 bases). CDR1 and CDR2 from the germline V gene are SGHDT and YYEEEE. The CDR3 length is 14 residues. V gave up 3 bases and J gave up 8 bases, with 17 bases separating them.

V usage is TRBV9 and J usage is TRBJ2-6; D might be TRBD1 (5 bases). The CDR3 has 17 residues. Trimming removed 2 bases at V and 0 bases at J, with 12 bases between. CDR1 and CDR2 (germline): SGDLS, YYNGEE. In DNA form, the CDR3 reads TGTGCCAGCAGCGTCGACAGAACCTACTCTGGGGCCAACGTCCTGACTTTC. It translates to CASSVDRTYSGANVLTF.

The rearrangement uses TRBV27 and TRBJ2-5; D call uncertain. The ends were cut back, 2 bases at V and 1 base at J, with 8 bases in the middle. Germline CDR1 and CDR2: MNHEY and SMNVEV (reference sequence). CDR3 length: 14 amino acids. In DNA form, the CDR3 reads TGTGCCAGCAGTTTAGCACAGAGCCAAGAGACCCAGTACTTC. It yields the protein CASSLAQSQETQYF.

There are a few counts of this clone. The chain is built from TRBV6-5 and TRBJ2-6; D may correspond to TRBD1 or TRBD2 (6 bases each). The length of the CDR3 is 15 residues. Germline V lookup: CDR1 MNHEY, CDR2 SVGAGI. The V end was cut by 3 bases, the J end by 5 bases, with 11 bases between. The CDR3 nucleotides read TGTGCCAGCAGTTATGGGGGGCTAAGGGCCAACGTCCTGACTTTC. As protein: CASSYGGLRANVLTF.

The count of this clone is one. The rearrangement joins TRBV19 to TRBJ2-5, with 14 bases aligning to TRBD2. The CDR3 has 17 residues. The junction had 7 bases not matched to a gene; V was cut back by 2 bases and J by 5 bases. Germline V gene lookup returns CDR1 LNHDA and CDR2 SQIVND (reference sequence). DNA for the CDR3: TGTGCCAGTAGTATAAGGGGGACTAGCGGGGGTCGCGAGACCCAGTACTTC. It codes for CASSIRGTSGGRETQYF. Drawing the rest from reference TRBV19 and TRBJ2-5, the complete variable domain is DGGITQSPKYLFRKEGQNVTLSCEQNLNHDAMYWYRQDPGQGLRLIYYSQIVNDFQKGDIAEGYSVSREKKESFPLTVTSAQKNPTAFYLCASSIRGTSGGRETQYFGPGTRLLVL.

The gene calls are TRBV2 and TRBJ2-3; 7 bases align to TRBD1. Trimming took 5 bases from V and 0 from J; bases not matched to a gene: 5. The CDR3 is made up of 15 amino acids. The V gene's germline CDR1 is SNHLY and CDR2 FYNNEI. CDR3 sequence (DNA): TGTGCCAGCAGTATACAGGGGATAAGCACAGATACGCAGTATTTT. Its translation is CASSIQGISTDTQYF. The variable domain in full, completed from reference TRBV2 and TRBJ2-3, reads EPEVTQTPSHQVTQMGQEVILRCVPISNHLYFYWYRQILGQKVEFLVSFYNNEISEKSEIFDDQFSVERPDGSNFTLKIRSTKLEDSAMYFCASSIQGISTDTQYFGPGTRLTVL.

The chain combines TRBV6-1 with TRBJ1-4; no clear D gene. Germline values: CDR1 MNHNS, CDR2 SASEGT. The ends were cut back, 2 bases at V and 5 bases at J, with 12 bases in the middle. The CDR3 spans 15 residues. The CDR3 sequence: CASSEFGYSNEKLFF. CDR3 nucleotides: TGTGCCAGCAGTGAATTCGGCTATTCCAATGAAAAACTGTTTTTT.

The gene calls are TRBV4-2 and TRBJ1-2, with a tentative D call TRBD1 (6 bases). CDR1 LGHNA and CDR2 YNFKEQ come from the germline V gene. V was pared by 4 bases and J by 6 bases, with 18 bases between. CDR3 size: 15 residues. The DNA of the CDR3 is TGTGCCAGCAGCCCCTCCCTACAGGGTGCGAATGGCTACACCTTC. Translated: CASSPSLQGANGYTF.